This T cell receptor beta chain was recorded in a study of T cells after yellow fever vaccination. Study observations and caveats: Contaminants from the bulk population, in the form of abundant clonotypes, could be found in FACS-sorted repertoires.

This clonotype occurred many times. Its antigen is unidentified. The CDR3 consists of 12 residues. CDR1 is SQVTM, CDR2 ANQGSEA, per germline. The V gene lost 4 bases and the J gene lost 6 bases, with 9 bases spanning the gap. Via MiXCR, TCRdb re-called the 5' RACE reads, giving one row per CDR3 protein. The sample consists of around 27,000 distinct CDR3 sequences, 4.4% of them appearing once. J is TRBJ2-2 and V is TRBV29-1; D gene unclear. Sequences were derived from CD8+ T cells sorted from PBMCs, sampled 5 days after the yellow fever booster vaccination. The TCR originated in a man aged 25-40 years who received the YFV17D yellow fever vaccine. The CDR3 nucleotides read TGCAGCGTTGTTCCCCCGGCCGGGGAGCTGTTTTTT. It encodes CSVVPPAGELFF.